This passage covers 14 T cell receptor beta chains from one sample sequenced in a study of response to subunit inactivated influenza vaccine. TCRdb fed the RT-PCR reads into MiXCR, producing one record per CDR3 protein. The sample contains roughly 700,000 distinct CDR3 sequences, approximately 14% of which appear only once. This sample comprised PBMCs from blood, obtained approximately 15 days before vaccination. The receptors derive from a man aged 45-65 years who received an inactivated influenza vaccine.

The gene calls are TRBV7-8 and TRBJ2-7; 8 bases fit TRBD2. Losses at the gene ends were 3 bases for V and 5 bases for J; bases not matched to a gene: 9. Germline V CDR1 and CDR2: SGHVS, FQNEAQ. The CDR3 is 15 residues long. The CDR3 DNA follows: TGTGCCAGCAGCTTTGACCCCGGGACTAGTGACGAGCAGTACTTC. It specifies CASSFDPGTSDEQYF.

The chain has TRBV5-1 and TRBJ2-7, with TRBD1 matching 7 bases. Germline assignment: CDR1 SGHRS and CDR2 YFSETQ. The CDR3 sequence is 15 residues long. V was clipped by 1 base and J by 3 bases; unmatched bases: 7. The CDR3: CASSLLPGQLYEQYF. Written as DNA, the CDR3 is TGCGCCAGCAGCTTGCTACCGGGACAGCTCTACGAGCAGTACTTC. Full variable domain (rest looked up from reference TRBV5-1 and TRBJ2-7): KAGVTQTPRYLIKTRGQQVTLSCSPISGHRSVSWYQQTPGQGLQFLFEYFSETQRNKGNFPGRFSGRQFSNSRSEMNVSTLELGDSALYLCASSLLPGQLYEQYFGPGTRLTVT.

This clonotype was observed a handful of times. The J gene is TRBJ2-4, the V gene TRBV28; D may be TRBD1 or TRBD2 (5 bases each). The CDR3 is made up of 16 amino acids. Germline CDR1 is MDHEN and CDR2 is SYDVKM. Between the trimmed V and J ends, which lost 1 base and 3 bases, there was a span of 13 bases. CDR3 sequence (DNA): TGTGCCAGCAGTTTATCGGGACCCCTTAACAAAAACATTCAGTACTTC. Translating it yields CASSLSGPLNKNIQYF. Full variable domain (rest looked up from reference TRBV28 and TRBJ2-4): DVKVTQSSRYLVKRTGEKVFLECVQDMDHENMFWYRQDPGLGLRLIYFSYDVKMKEKGDIPEGYSVSREKKERFSLILESASTNQTSMYLCASSLSGPLNKNIQYFGAGTRLSVL.

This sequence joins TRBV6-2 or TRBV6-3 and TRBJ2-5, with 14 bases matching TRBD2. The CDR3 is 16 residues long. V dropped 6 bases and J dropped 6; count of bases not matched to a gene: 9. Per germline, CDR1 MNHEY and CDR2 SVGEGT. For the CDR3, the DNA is TGTGCCAGCAGAAGACTAGCGGGAGGGCCCGAAAAGACCCAGTACTTC. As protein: CASRRLAGGPEKTQYF.

In DNA, the CDR3 is TGTGCCAGCAGCCCACTGGGGTCTTGGGGCACAGATACGCAGTATTTT. Amino acids: CASSPLGSWGTDTQYF. The genes are TRBV7-9 and TRBJ2-3; D unclear. This CDR3 spans 16 amino acids. V dropped 5 bases and J dropped 1 base, with 16 bases sitting between them. Germline CDR1 SEHNR, CDR2 FQNEAQ (reference sequence).

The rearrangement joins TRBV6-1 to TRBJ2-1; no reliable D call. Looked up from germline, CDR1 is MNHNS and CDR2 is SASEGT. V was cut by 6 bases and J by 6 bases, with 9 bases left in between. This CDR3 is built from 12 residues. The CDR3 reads CASSVKSNEQFF. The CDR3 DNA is TGTGCCAGCAGCGTGAAAAGCAATGAGCAGTTCTTC.

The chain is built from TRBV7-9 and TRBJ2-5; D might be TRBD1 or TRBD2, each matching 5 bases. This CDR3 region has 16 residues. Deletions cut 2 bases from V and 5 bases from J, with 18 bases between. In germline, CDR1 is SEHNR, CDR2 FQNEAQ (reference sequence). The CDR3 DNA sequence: TGTGCCAGCAGCTTATTCCCGGGACCCGGGGAGGAGACCCAGTACTTC. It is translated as CASSLFPGPGEETQYF.

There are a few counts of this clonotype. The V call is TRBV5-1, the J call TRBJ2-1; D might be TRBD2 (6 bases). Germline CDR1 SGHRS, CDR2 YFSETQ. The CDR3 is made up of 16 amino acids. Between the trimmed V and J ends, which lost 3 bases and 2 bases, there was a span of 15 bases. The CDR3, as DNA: TGCGCCAGCAGCTCCCTCCTAGCGTCTACCTACAATGAGCAGTTCTTC. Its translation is CASSSLLASTYNEQFF.

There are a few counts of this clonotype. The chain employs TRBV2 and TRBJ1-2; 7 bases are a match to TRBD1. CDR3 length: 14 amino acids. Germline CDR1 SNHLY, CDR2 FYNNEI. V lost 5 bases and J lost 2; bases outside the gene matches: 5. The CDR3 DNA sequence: TGTGCCAGCAGTCGAGAAGGGGGCAACTATGGCTACACCTTC. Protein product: CASSREGGNYGYTF.

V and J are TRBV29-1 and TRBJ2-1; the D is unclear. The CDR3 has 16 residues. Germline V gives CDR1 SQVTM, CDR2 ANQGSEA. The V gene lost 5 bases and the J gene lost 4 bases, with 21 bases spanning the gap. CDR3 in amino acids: CSVQLNAQTTYNEQFF. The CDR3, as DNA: TGCAGCGTTCAACTAAACGCCCAGACGACTTACAATGAGCAGTTCTTC.

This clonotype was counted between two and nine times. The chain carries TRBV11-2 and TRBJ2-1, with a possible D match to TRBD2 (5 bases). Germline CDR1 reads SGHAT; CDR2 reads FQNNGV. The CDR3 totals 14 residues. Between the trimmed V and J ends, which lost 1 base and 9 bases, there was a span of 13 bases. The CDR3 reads CASSLGAEAGEQFF. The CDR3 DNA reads TGTGCCAGCAGCTTAGGTGCGGAGGCTGGTGAGCAGTTCTTC.

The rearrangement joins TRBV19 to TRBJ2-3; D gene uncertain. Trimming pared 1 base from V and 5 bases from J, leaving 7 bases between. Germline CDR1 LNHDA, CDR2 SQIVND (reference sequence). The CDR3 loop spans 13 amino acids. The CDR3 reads CASSIVRGDTQYF. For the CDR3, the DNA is TGTGCCAGTAGTATAGTCCGTGGAGATACGCAGTATTTT.

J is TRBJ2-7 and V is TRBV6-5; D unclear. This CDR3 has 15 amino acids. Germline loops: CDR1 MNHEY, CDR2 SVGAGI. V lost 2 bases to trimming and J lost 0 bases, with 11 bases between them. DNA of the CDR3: TGTGCCAGCAGTTACACGGACCTTAGCTCCTACGAGCAGTACTTC. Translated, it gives CASSYTDLSSYEQYF.

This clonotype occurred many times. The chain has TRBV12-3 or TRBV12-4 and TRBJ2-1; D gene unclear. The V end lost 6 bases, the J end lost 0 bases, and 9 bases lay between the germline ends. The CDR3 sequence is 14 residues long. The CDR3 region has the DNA TGTGCCAGCAGCTTAAGGAGCTCCTACAATGAGCAGTTCTTC. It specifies CASSLRSSYNEQFF.